The next 22 T cell receptor beta chains were all read from a single sample in a study of radiotherapy plus CTLA-4 blockade in lung cancer. The table came from immunoSEQ multiplex PCR; TCRdb's copy has only in-frame clones and leaves some out. The sample includes more than 60,000 clones, around 76% of them seen just once. Sequences were derived from peripheral blood, sampled from a patient treated with radiotherapy plus ipilimumab. The receptor set was obtained from a human donor with non-small cell lung cancer who had a complete response to radiotherapy plus ipilimumab.

The gene calls are TRBV5-6 and TRBJ1-2; D gene uncertain. V shed 8 bases and J shed 7 bases, with 12 bases lying between them. The germline V gene encodes CDR1 SGHDT and CDR2 YYEEEE. The CDR3 is 11 amino acids. DNA of the CDR3: TGTGCCAGTAGCGAGTCCTCTGGCTACACCTTC. Amino acids: CASSESSGYTF.

About this clone: The same CDR3 is also encoded by other DNA sequences in this sample. The DNA for the CDR3 is TGTGCCAGCAGCTTACGGGGATCTGGAAACACCATATATTTT. Amino acids: CASSLRGSGNTIYF. V gene TRBV7-9 combines with J gene TRBJ1-3; D gene ambiguous. CDR1 and CDR2 from the germline V gene are SEHNR and FQNEAQ (reference sequence). This CDR3 is built from 14 residues. V was trimmed by 2 bases and J by 1 base, leaving 6 bases between them.

The chain has TRBV30 and TRBJ2-3; 7 bases line up with TRBD1. This CDR3 is 13 amino acids long. Per germline, CDR1 GTSNPN and CDR2 SVGIG (reference sequence). The V segment lost 4 bases and the J segment 6 bases; nucleotides outside the gene matches: 7. The CDR3 is CAWNLQGRDTQYF. The CDR3 DNA follows: TGTGCCTGGAACCTACAGGGGCGGGATACGCAGTATTTT.

The chain recombines TRBV27 with TRBJ2-5; D possibly corresponds to TRBD1 (5 bases). The DNA end favors TRBJ2-7, so the J call may be wrong. This CDR3 is 13 amino acids long. Germline V gene lookup returns CDR1 MNHEY and CDR2 SMNVEV (reference sequence). The CDR3 loop is CASTRQDRIEQYF. The DNA for the CDR3 is TGTGCCAGCACCCGCCAAGACAGAATCGAGCAGTACTTC.

For the CDR3, the DNA is TGCGCCAGCAGCCAAGAGACCGGGTTGTTAGCCAAAAACATTCAGTACTTC. It is translated as CASSQETGLLAKNIQYF. The chain is built from TRBV4-1 and TRBJ2-4; D call uncertain. Looked up from germline, CDR1 is MGHRA and CDR2 is YSYEKL. The CDR3 is 17 residues long. V dropped 0 bases and J dropped 0 bases, with 12 bases sitting between them.

The chain combines TRBV7-2 with TRBJ2-7; D might be TRBD2 (5 bases). The germline CDR1 and CDR2 sequences are SGHTA and FQGNSA. The CDR3 spans 15 residues. The V end was cut by 5 bases, the J end by 12 bases, with 26 bases between. As DNA, the CDR3 is TGTGCCAGCAGCGACCGTGGGTCCCTAGCTATGCCCGGGTACTTC. Translating it yields CASSDRGSLAMPGYF.

The chain joins TRBV7-3 to TRBJ2-7, with unresolved D. The CDR3 spans 13 residues. V shed 5 bases and J shed 3 bases, with 11 bases lying between them. Germline values: CDR1 SGHTA, CDR2 FQGTGA. CDR3 residues: CASSPMQNYEQYF. CDR3 bases: TGTGCCAGCAGCCCAATGCAGAACTACGAGCAGTACTTC. The complete variable domain, with remaining parts taken from reference TRBV7-3 and TRBJ2-7, reads GAGVSQTPSNKVTEKGKYVELRCDPISGHTALYWYRQSLGQGPEFLIYFQGTGAADDSGLPNDRFFAVRPEGSVSTLKIQRTERGDSAVYLCASSPMQNYEQYFGPGTRLTVT.

The rearrangement uses TRBV9 and TRBJ2-7, with a tentative D call TRBD1 (6 bases). The germline CDR1 and CDR2 sequences are SGDLS and YYNGEE. The V end was cut by 0 bases, the J end by 5 bases, with 15 bases between. CDR3 length: 15 residues. CDR3 nucleotide sequence: TGTGCCAGCAGCGTAGGAGAACTAGAGGGGGACGAGCAGTACTTC. It encodes CASSVGELEGDEQYF.

This clone was observed at least ten times. V is TRBV7-9 and J is TRBJ1-2; D remains unclear. Trimming removed 1 base from V and 4 bases from J, with 10 bases in between. Germline loops: CDR1 SEHNR, CDR2 FQNEAQ (reference sequence). This CDR3 spans 14 amino acids. The CDR3 region has the DNA TGTGCCAGCAGCTTAGACCGCCAGATCTATGGCTACACCTTC. It encodes CASSLDRQIYGYTF.

In this sample, this clone turned up a few times. The genes are TRBV6-5 and TRBJ1-1; TRBD1 aligns across 7 bases. Germline V CDR1 and CDR2: MNHEY, SVGAGI. The CDR3 loop spans 15 amino acids. Trimming cost V 4 bases and J 0 bases; bases outside gene matches: 5. The CDR3 here is CASSLGDRLNTEAFF. CDR3 DNA sequence: TGTGCCAGCAGTTTAGGGGACAGATTGAACACTGAAGCTTTCTTT.

This clone was observed a few times. The chain couples TRBV25-1 to TRBJ2-3; no firm D call. The CDR3 covers 16 residues. Germline assignment: CDR1 MGHDK and CDR2 SYGVNS. The V and J ends lost 1 base and 1 base respectively, with 12 bases between them. CDR3 sequence: CASSESQAIGTDTQYF. The DNA of the CDR3 is TGTGCCAGCAGTGAATCCCAAGCAATTGGCACAGATACGCAGTATTTT.

V and J are TRBV5-1 and TRBJ2-5; possible D gene TRBD2, 5 bases. The CDR3 has 13 residues. Trimming took 0 bases from V and 10 from J, leaving 13 bases between them. Germline V lookup: CDR1 SGHRS, CDR2 YFSETQ. DNA of the CDR3: TGCGCCAGCAGCTTGGCCGTGGCGGGCGGCCAGTACTTC. It yields the protein CASSLAVAGGQYF.

Here the CDR3 reads CASSVDGTGSSGNTIYF. CDR3 nucleotide sequence: TGTGCCAGCAGCGTAGACGGAACGGGGAGCTCTGGAAACACCATATATTTT. This chain joins TRBV9 and TRBJ1-3; D is uncertain. Germline lookup yields CDR1 SGDLS and CDR2 YYNGEE. Between the trimmed V and J ends, which lost 0 bases and 0 bases, there was a span of 13 bases. This CDR3 region has 17 residues.

The chain combines TRBV19 with TRBJ1-5; D gene ambiguous. The CDR3 sequence is 14 residues long. Deletions cut 6 bases from V and 4 bases from J, with 13 bases between. Germline values: CDR1 LNHDA, CDR2 SQIVND (reference sequence). The CDR3 region is CASRTIAGNQPQHF. Written as DNA, the CDR3 is TGTGCCAGTAGAACCATAGCCGGGAATCAGCCCCAGCATTTT.

This clone is a singleton in its sample. The chain has TRBV6-5 and TRBJ2-3; tentative D call: TRBD2 (7 bases). Germline V CDR1 and CDR2: MNHEY, SVGAGI. V lost 7 bases to trimming and J lost 6 bases, with 20 bases between them. The CDR3 covers 15 residues. The CDR3 DNA is TGTGCCAGCACCCCGGTGGGAGGGGACACGGATACGCAGTATTTT. This encodes CASTPVGGDTDTQYF.

This clone was picked up many times. In nucleotides, the CDR3 is TGCGCCAGCAGCCAAGATCCGAGCGTTTACTACGAGCAGTACTTC. This codes for CASSQDPSVYYEQYF. The chain employs TRBV4-1 and TRBJ2-7; D not certain. V was clipped by 0 bases and J by 3 bases, with 12 bases between them. This CDR3 comprises 15 residues. Germline loops: CDR1 MGHRA, CDR2 YSYEKL.

This clone was found once. The chain is built from TRBV6-1 and TRBJ2-7; a weak D match, TRBD2 (6 bases). V lost 5 bases to trimming and J lost 6 bases, with 8 bases between them. Germline loops: CDR1 MNHNS, CDR2 SASEGT. The CDR3 length is 11 residues. The CDR3 here is CASSSGGEQYF. CDR3 sequence (DNA): TGTGCCAGCAGTTCCGGGGGCGAGCAGTACTTC.

About this clone: A junction end diverges from the germline sequence, so it may reflect a read error. V is TRBV7-7 and J is TRBJ2-2, with D unclear. The CDR3 consists of 13 residues. Per the germline V gene, CDR1 is SSHAT and CDR2 is FNYEAQ (reference sequence). The CDR3 spells CASSPVLTGELFF. For the CDR3, the DNA is TGTGCTAGCAGCCCGGTATTGACCGGGGAGCTGTTTTTT.

The chain combines TRBV10-3 with TRBJ1-5, with 12 bases lining up with TRBD1. CDR1 and CDR2 from the germline V gene are ENHRY and SYGVKD. The CDR3 is 17 residues long. J gave up 3 bases and V 5 bases, and 8 bases lay outside the gene matches. The CDR3 DNA sequence: TGTGCCATCAGTAAATCCGGGACAGGGGGCAACAATCAGCCCCAGCATTTT. This gives the protein CAISKSGTGGNNQPQHF.

The gene calls are TRBV19 and TRBJ1-1; 11 bases are shared with TRBD1. Trimming took 6 bases from V and 4 from J; bases not matched to a gene: 4. The germline V gene has CDR1 LNHDA and CDR2 SQIVND (reference sequence). The CDR3 is 14 residues long. The CDR3 nucleotides are TGTGCCAGTAGCTGGACAGGGGGCAGCACTGAAGCTTTCTTT. This gives the protein CASSWTGGSTEAFF.

The genes are TRBV6-5 and TRBJ1-5; D gene ambiguous. The CDR3 covers 16 residues. Looked up from germline, CDR1 is MNHEY and CDR2 is SVGAGI. Trimming left V 0 bases short and J 4 bases short, with 13 bases between. CDR3 amino acids: CASSYSRVGKNQPQHF. The CDR3 DNA reads TGTGCCAGCAGTTACTCGAGGGTGGGGAAAAATCAGCCCCAGCATTTT.

V and J are TRBV7-8 and TRBJ2-7; 9 nucleotides agree with TRBD1. This CDR3 has 15 amino acids. J lost 7 bases, V lost 5 bases, and 12 bases had no gene match. Looked up from germline, CDR1 is SGHVS and CDR2 is FQNEAQ. CDR3 loop: CASSGPGTGKREQYF. The CDR3 DNA follows: TGTGCCAGCAGCGGGCCCGGGACAGGGAAACGGGAGCAGTACTTC. Drawing the rest from reference TRBV7-8 and TRBJ2-7, the complete variable domain is GAGVSQSPRYKVAKRGQDVALRCDPISGHVSLFWYQQALGQGPEFLTYFQNEAQLDKSGLPSDRFFAERPEGSVSTLKIQRTQQEDSAVYLCASSGPGTGKREQYFGPGTRLTVT.